This T cell receptor (beta chain) was sequenced in a study of blood T cell repertoires in COVID-19. Across the whole study: Some COVID-19 samples were acute and others convalescent; all came from the United States, Italy and Spain. PBMCs, B-cell-depleted T cells, or T cells were the source of the cDNA or gDNA that made up the material.

With 5 bases removed from V and 5 bases from J, the gap between germline ends came to 5 bases. CDR1 is DFQATT and CDR2 is SNEGSKA in the germline V gene (reference sequence). The CDR3 is 10 residues long. In the original processing: The authors estimated nucleated cell counts from reference gene primer amplification. Using immunoSEQ multiplex PCR, the repertoire was profiled, and TCRdb retains in-frame clones only, with some absent. That table furnishes V, J and clone size, whereas the DNA furnished D and trimming. The sample holds tens of thousands of clones; over 80% are singletons and the top ten take more than 2.5%.

The sequence came from a man of 80 years or more with active or convalescent COVID-19. V usage is TRBV20-1 and J usage is TRBJ2-3; no clear D. The sequenced sample consisted of peripheral blood. CDR3 amino acids: CSAELDTQYF. CDR3 DNA sequence: TGCAGTGCTGAACTAGATACGCAGTATTTT.